These T cell receptor beta chains were read from a single sample in a study of glioma-infiltrating T cells after dendritic cell vaccination. Here immunoSEQ multiplex PCR was the method, and the copy in TCRdb shows in-frame clones only, minus some. This table holds 95,000 to 110,000 clones, about four fifths found once. Specimen: blood, collected before dendritic cell vaccination. Every receptor here comes from a human donor with glioblastoma. The CDR3 runs from the conserved cysteine through the conserved F or W. Fields, in order: J gene, V gene, CDR3 length, clone size, D gene, CDR3 protein, CDR3 DNA. D genes are given only for firm matches. Clone size appears in some rows only: once, few, many, or a class for an expanded clone.

J gene: TRBJ2-7; V gene: TRBV4-2; CDR3 length: 14; clone size: NA; D gene: TRBD2; CDR3 protein: CASSHRGGAYEQYF; CDR3 DNA: TGTGCCAGCAGCCATCGCGGGGGGGCCTACGAGCAGTACTTC
J gene: TRBJ1-2; V gene: TRBV11-3; CDR3 length: 15; clone size: NA; D gene: TRBD1; CDR3 protein: CASSPRTGPHYGYTF; CDR3 DNA: TGTGCCAGCAGCCCCCGGACAGGGCCGCACTATGGCTACACCTTC
J gene: TRBJ2-7; V gene: TRBV30; CDR3 length: 12; clone size: once; D gene: NA; CDR3 protein: CAWSTRGSEQYF; CDR3 DNA: TGTGCCTGGAGTACCCGAGGAAGCGAGCAGTACTTC
J gene: TRBJ1-2; V gene: TRBV4-3; CDR3 length: 14; clone size: NA; D gene: NA; CDR3 protein: CASSQGSANYGYTF; CDR3 DNA: TGCGCCAGCAGCCAAGGGTCAGCTAACTATGGCTACACCTTC
J gene: TRBJ1-2; V gene: TRBV5-4; CDR3 length: 15; clone size: NA; D gene: TRBD1; CDR3 protein: CASSLVGQGAGGYTF; CDR3 DNA: TGTGCCAGCAGCTTGGTTGGACAGGGGGCGGGTGGCTACACCTTC
J gene: TRBJ1-6; V gene: TRBV7-8; CDR3 length: 17; clone size: NA; D gene: NA; CDR3 protein: CASSFPVGGSYNSPLHF; CDR3 DNA: TGTGCCAGCAGCTTCCCGGTGGGGGGAAGCTATAATTCACCCCTCCACTTT
J gene: TRBJ2-5; V gene: TRBV10-1; CDR3 length: 13; clone size: NA; D gene: TRBD1; CDR3 protein: CASGDSAEETQYF; CDR3 DNA: TGCGCCAGCGGGGACAGTGCGGAAGAGACCCAGTACTTC
J gene: TRBJ1-6; V gene: TRBV7-9; CDR3 length: 14; clone size: once; D gene: NA; CDR3 protein: CASSWGQKSSPLHF; CDR3 DNA: TGTGCCAGCAGCTGGGGACAAAAAAGTTCACCCCTCCACTTT
J gene: TRBJ1-6; V gene: TRBV27; CDR3 length: 15; clone size: once; D gene: TRBD1; CDR3 protein: CASSLKGQDNSPLHF; CDR3 DNA: TGTGCCAGCAGTTTAAAGGGACAGGATAATTCACCCCTCCACTTT
J gene: TRBJ2-7; V gene: TRBV2; CDR3 length: 13; clone size: once; D gene: NA; CDR3 protein: CASSPGREGEQYF; CDR3 DNA: TGTGCCAGCAGTCCCGGCAGGGAAGGTGAGCAGTACTTC
J gene: TRBJ2-7; V gene: TRBV21-1; CDR3 length: 18; clone size: NA; D gene: NA; CDR3 protein: CASSKAFSSGQETYEQYF; CDR3 DNA: TGTGCCAGCAGCAAAGCGTTCTCCTCGGGACAGGAAACCTACGAGCAGTACTTC
J gene: TRBJ2-3; V gene: TRBV10-1; CDR3 length: 16; clone size: NA; D gene: NA; CDR3 protein: CASSEAGDTDTDTQYF; CDR3 DNA: TGCGCCAGCAGTGAGGCAGGGGACACCGACACAGATACGCAGTATTTT
J gene: TRBJ1-4; V gene: TRBV19; CDR3 length: 18; clone size: NA; D gene: TRBD1; CDR3 protein: CASSIDRTGIGYDEKLFF; CDR3 DNA: TGTGCCAGTAGTATCGATCGGACAGGGATCGGATACGATGAAAAACTGTTTTTT
J gene: TRBJ2-7; V gene: TRBV11-2; CDR3 length: 13; clone size: NA; D gene: NA; CDR3 protein: CASSTQNSYEQYF; CDR3 DNA: TGTGCCAGCAGCACACAAAACTCCTACGAGCAGTACTTC
J gene: TRBJ1-1; V gene: TRBV5-1; CDR3 length: 15; clone size: NA; D gene: NA; CDR3 protein: CASSSQGRWNTEAFF; CDR3 DNA: TGCGCCAGCAGCTCACAGGGTAGGTGGAACACTGAAGCTTTCTTT
J gene: TRBJ2-7; V gene: TRBV5-5; CDR3 length: 12; clone size: NA; D gene: NA; CDR3 protein: CASSLGLYQQYF; CDR3 DNA: TGTGCCAGCAGCTTGGGACTCTATCAGCAGTACTTC
J gene: TRBJ2-1; V gene: TRBV5-5; CDR3 length: 15; clone size: once; D gene: NA; CDR3 protein: CASSGGDTIRNEQFF; CDR3 DNA: TGTGCCAGCAGCGGGGGGGACACCATCCGCAATGAGCAGTTCTTC
J gene: TRBJ1-4; V gene: TRBV10-1; CDR3 length: 15; clone size: NA; D gene: TRBD1; CDR3 protein: CASSPFGTANEKLFF; CDR3 DNA: TGCGCCAGCAGCCCTTTCGGGACAGCTAATGAAAAACTGTTTTTT
J gene: TRBJ1-2; V gene: TRBV9; CDR3 length: 11; clone size: NA; D gene: NA; CDR3 protein: CASSRGYGYTF; CDR3 DNA: TGTGCCAGCAGCAGGGGCTATGGCTACACCTTC
J gene: TRBJ1-3; V gene: TRBV19; CDR3 length: 16; clone size: few; D gene: NA; CDR3 protein: CASSSGREDSGNTIYF; CDR3 DNA: TGTGCCAGTAGTAGCGGCAGGGAAGACAGTGGAAACACCATATATTTT